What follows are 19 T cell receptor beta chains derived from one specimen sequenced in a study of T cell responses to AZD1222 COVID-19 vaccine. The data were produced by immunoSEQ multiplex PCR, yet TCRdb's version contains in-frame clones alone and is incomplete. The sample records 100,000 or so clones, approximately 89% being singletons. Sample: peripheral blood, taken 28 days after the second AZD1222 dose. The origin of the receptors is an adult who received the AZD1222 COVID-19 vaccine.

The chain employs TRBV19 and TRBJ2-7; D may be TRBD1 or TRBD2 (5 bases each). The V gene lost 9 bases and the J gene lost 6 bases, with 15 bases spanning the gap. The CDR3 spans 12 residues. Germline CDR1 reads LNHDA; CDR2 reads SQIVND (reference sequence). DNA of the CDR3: TGTGCCAGCGCCCCAACGGGGCGCGAGCAGTACTTC. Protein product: CASAPTGREQYF.

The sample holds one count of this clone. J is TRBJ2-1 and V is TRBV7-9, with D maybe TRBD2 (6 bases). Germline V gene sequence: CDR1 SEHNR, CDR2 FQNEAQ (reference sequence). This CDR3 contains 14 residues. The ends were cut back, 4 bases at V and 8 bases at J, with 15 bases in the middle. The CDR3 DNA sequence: TGTGCCAGCAGCTCTACTAGCTCCTTCGATGAGCAGTTCTTC. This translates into CASSSTSSFDEQFF.

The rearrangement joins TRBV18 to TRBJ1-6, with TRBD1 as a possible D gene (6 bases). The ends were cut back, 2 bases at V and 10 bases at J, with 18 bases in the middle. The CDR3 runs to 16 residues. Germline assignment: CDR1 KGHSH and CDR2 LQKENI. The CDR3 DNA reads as TGTGCCAGCTCACCAGCGCTGGGAGGGGGAGGATCACCCCTCCACTTT. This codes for CASSPALGGGGSPLHF.

The CDR3 sequence is CASSQGFTNGEKLFF. The CDR3 nucleotides read TGTGCCAGCAGTCAGGGATTTACAAATGGTGAAAAACTGTTTTTT. The V gene is TRBV6-5, the J gene TRBJ1-4; D is possibly TRBD1 (5 bases). The germline V and J ends were trimmed by 5 bases and 7 bases, with 17 bases remaining between them. The length of the CDR3 is 15 residues. The germline CDR1 and CDR2 sequences are MNHEY and SVGAGI.

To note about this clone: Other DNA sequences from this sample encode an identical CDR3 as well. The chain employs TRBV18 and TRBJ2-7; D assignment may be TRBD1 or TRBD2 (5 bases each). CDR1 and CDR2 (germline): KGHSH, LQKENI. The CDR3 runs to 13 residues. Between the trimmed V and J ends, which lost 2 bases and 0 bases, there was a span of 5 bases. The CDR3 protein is CASSPGTSYEQYF. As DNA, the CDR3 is TGTGCCAGCTCACCAGGGACCTCCTACGAGCAGTACTTC.

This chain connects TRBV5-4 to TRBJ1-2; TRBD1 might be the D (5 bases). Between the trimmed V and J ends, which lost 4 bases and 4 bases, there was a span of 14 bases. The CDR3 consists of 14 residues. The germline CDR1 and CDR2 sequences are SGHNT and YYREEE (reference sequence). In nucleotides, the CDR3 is TGTGCCAGCAGCCCGGAGGCAGGGAGCTATGGCTACACCTTC. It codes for CASSPEAGSYGYTF. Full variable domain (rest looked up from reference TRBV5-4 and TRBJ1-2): ETGVTQSPTHLIKTRGQQVTLRCSSQSGHNTVSWYQQALGQGPQFIFQYYREEENGRGNFPPRFSGLQFPNYSSELNVNALELDDSALYLCASSPEAGSYGYTFGSGTRLTVV.

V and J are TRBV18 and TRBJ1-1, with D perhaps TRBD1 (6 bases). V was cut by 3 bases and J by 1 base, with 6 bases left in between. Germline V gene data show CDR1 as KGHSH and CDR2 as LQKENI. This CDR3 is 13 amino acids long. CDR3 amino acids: CASSPGQNTEAFF. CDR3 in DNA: TGTGCCAGCTCACCGGGACAGAACACTGAAGCTTTCTTT.

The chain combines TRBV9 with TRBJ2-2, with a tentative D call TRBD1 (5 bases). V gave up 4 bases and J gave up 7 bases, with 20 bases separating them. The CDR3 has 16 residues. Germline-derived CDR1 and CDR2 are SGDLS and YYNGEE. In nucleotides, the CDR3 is TGTGCCAGCAGCCCCCTAGGGGCCATCTTTGTCGGGGAGCTGTTTTTT. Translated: CASSPLGAIFVGELFF.

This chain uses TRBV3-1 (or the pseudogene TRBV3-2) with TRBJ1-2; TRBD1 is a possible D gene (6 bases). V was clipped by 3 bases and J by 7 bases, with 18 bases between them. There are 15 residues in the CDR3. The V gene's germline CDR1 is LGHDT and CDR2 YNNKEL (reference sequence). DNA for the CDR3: TGTGCCAGCAGCCACTACCGACAGGCCCTGAGTGGCTACACCTTC. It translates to CASSHYRQALSGYTF.

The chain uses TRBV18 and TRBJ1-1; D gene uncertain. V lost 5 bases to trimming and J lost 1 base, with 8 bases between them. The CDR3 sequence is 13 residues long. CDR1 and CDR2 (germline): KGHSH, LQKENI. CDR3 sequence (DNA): TGTGCCAGCTCAACTCTGGAGAACACTGAAGCTTTCTTT. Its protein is CASSTLENTEAFF.

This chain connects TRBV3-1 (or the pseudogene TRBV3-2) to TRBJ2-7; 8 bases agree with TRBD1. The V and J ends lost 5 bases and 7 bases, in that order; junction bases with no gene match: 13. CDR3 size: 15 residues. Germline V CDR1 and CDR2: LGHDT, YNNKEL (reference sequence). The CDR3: CASSAPLRGRREQYF. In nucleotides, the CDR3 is TGTGCCAGCAGCGCACCCCTCAGGGGGCGCAGGGAGCAGTACTTC.

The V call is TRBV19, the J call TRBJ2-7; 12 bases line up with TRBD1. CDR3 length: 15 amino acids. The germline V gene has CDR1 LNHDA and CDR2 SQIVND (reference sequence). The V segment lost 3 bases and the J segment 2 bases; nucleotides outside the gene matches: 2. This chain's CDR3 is CASSIGTGGPYEQYF. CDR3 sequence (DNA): TGTGCCAGTAGTATCGGGACAGGGGGCCCCTACGAGCAGTACTTC.

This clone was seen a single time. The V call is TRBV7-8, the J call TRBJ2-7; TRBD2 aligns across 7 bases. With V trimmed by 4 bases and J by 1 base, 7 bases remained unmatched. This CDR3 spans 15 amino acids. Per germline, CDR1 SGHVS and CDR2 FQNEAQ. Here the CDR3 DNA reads TGTGCCAGCAGCTCGAGCGGGATCCCTTCCTACGAGCAGTACTTC. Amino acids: CASSSSGIPSYEQYF.

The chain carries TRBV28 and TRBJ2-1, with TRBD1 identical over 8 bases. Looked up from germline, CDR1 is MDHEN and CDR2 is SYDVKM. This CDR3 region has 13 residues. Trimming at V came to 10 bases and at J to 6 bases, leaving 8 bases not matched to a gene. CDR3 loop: CAIPTGVGNEQFF. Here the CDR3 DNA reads TGTGCCATCCCGACAGGGGTGGGCAATGAGCAGTTCTTC.

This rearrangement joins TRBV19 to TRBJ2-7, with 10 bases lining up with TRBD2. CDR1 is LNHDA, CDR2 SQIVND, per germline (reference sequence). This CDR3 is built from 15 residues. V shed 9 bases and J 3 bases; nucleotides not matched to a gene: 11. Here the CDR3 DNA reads TGTGCCAGCGCCCCTCGGACTAGCGGATTCTACGAGCAGTACTTC. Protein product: CASAPRTSGFYEQYF.

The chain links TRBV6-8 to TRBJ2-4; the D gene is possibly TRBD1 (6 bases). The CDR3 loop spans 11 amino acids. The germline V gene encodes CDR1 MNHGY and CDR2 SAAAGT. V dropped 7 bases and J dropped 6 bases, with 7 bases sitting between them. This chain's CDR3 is CASIQGNIQYF. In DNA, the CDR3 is TGTGCCAGCATACAGGGAAACATTCAGTACTTC.

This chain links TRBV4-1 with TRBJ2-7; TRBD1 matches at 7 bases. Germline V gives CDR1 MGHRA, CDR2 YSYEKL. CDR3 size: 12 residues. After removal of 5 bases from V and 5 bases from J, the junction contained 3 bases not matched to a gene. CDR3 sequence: CASSTGADEQYF. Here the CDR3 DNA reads TGCGCCAGCAGCACAGGGGCAGACGAGCAGTACTTC.

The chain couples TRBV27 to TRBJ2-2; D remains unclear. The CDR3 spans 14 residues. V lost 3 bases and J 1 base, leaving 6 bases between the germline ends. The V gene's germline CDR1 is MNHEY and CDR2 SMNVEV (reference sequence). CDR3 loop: CASSFGRNTGELFF. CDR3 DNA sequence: TGTGCCAGCAGTTTTGGACGGAACACCGGGGAGCTGTTTTTT.

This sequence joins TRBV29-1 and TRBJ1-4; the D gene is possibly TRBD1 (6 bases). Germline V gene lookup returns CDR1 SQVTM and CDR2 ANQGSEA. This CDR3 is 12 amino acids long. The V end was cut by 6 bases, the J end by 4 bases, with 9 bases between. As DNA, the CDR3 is TGCAGCGTGGGGGCAGATAATGAAAAACTGTTTTTT. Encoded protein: CSVGADNEKLFF.